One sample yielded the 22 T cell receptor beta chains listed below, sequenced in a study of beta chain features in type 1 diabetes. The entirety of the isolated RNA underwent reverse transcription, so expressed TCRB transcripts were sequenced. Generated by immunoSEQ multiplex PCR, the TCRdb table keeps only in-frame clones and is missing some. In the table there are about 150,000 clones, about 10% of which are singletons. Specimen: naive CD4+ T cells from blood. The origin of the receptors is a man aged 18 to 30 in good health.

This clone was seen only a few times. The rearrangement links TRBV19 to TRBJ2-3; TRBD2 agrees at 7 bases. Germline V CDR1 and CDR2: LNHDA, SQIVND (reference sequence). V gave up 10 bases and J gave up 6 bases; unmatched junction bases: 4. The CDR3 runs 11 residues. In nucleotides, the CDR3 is TGTGCCACCACGGGGGGTGATACGCAGTATTTT. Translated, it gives CATTGGDTQYF.

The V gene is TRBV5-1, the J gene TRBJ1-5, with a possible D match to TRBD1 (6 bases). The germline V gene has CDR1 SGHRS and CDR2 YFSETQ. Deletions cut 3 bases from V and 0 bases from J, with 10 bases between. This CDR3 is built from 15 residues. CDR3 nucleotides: TGCGCCAGCAGCTCACAGGGCGGTAGCAATCAGCCCCAGCATTTT. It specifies CASSSQGGSNQPQHF.

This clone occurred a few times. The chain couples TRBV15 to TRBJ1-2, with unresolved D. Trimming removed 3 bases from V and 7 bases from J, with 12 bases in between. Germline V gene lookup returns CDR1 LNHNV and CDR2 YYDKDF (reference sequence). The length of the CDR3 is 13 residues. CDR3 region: CATSREGGSGYTF. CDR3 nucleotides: TGTGCCACCAGCAGGGAGGGTGGAAGTGGCTACACCTTC.

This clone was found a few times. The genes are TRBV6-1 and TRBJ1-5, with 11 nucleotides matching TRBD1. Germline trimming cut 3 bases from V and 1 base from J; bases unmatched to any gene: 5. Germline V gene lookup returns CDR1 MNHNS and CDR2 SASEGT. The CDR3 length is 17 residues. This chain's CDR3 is CASSDRDRGGSNQPQHF. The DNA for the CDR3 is TGTGCCAGCAGTGACCGGGACAGGGGGGGGAGCAATCAGCCCCAGCATTTT.

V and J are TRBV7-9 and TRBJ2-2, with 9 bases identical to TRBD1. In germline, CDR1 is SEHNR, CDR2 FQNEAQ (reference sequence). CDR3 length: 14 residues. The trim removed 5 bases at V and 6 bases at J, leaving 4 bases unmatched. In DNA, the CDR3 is TGTGCCAGCAGCCCGGGACAGGGTCCCGGGGAGCTGTTTTTT. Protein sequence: CASSPGQGPGELFF.

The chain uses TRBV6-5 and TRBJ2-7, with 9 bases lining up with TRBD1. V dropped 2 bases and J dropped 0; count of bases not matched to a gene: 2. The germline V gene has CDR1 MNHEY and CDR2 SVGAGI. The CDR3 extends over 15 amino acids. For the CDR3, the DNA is TGTGCCAGCAGTTACGGGACAGGGAGCTCCTACGAGCAGTACTTC. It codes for CASSYGTGSSYEQYF.

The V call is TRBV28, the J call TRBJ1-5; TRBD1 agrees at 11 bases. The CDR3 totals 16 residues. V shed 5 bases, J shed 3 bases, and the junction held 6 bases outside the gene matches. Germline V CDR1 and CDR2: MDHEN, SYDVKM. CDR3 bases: TGTGCCAGCAGTCCCGGGACAGGGGGACTCAATCAGCCCCAGCATTTT. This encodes CASSPGTGGLNQPQHF.

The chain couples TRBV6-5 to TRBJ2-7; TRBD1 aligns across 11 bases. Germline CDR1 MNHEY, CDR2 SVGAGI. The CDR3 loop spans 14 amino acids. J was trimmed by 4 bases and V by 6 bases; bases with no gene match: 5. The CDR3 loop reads CASSAGTGGYEQYF. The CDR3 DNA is TGTGCCAGCAGCGCCGGGACAGGGGGTTACGAGCAGTACTTC.

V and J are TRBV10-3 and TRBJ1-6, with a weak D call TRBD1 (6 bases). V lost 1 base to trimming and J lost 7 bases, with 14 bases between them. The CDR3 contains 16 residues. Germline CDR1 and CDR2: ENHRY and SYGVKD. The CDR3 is CAISEFPGHKNSPLHF. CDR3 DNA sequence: TGTGCCATCAGTGAGTTCCCGGGACATAAGAATTCACCCCTCCACTTT.

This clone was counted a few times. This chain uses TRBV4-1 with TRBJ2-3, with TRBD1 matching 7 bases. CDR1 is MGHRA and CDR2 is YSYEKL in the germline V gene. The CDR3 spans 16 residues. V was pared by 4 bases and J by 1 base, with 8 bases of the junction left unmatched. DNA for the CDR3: TGCGCCAGCAGCCCAAGACAGGGAATCGGCACAGATACGCAGTATTTT. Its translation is CASSPRQGIGTDTQYF.

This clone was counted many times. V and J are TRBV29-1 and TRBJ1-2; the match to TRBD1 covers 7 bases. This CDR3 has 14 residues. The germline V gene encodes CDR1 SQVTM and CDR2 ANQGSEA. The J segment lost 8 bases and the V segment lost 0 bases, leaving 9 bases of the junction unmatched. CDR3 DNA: TGCAGCGTTGAAGAAGCGGGCAGGGGGGACGGCTACACCTTC. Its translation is CSVEEAGRGDGYTF.

The CDR3 sequence: CASSRSGGQGTYEQYF. The CDR3 coding sequence is TGTGCCAGCAGCCGCAGTGGGGGACAGGGTACCTACGAGCAGTACTTC. The chain combines TRBV11-2 with TRBJ2-7; TRBD1 matches at 9 bases. This CDR3 comprises 16 residues. Trimming cost V 5 bases and J 2 bases; bases outside gene matches: 10. In germline, CDR1 is SGHAT, CDR2 FQNNGV.

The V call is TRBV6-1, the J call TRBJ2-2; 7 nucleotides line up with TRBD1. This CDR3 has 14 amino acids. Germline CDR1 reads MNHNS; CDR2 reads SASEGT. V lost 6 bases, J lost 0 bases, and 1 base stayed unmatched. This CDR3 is CASRRGPNTGELFF. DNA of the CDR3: TGTGCCAGCAGGAGGGGGCCGAACACCGGGGAGCTGTTTTTT.

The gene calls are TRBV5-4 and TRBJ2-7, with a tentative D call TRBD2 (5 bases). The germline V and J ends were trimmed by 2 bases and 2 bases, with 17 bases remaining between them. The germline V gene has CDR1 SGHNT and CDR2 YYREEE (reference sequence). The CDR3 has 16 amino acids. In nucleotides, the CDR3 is TGTGCCAGCAGCTTAGAAGGCGGGCGCGGGCCCTACGAGCAGTACTTC. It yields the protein CASSLEGGRGPYEQYF.

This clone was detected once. The CDR3 loop reads CASSQDAASGGYEQYF. DNA for the CDR3: TGTGCCAGCAGCCAAGATGCGGCTAGCGGGGGGTACGAGCAGTACTTC. The chain employs TRBV5-4 and TRBJ2-7; 11 positions match TRBD2. The CDR3 consists of 16 residues. Germline-derived CDR1 and CDR2 are SGHNT and YYREEE (reference sequence). Trimming cost V 4 bases and J 4 bases; bases outside gene matches: 10.

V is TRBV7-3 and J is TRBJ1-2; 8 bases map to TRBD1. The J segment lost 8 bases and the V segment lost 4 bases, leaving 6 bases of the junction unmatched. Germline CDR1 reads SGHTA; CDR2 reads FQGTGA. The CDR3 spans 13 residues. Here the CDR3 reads CASSYGTGRGYTF. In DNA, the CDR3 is TGTGCCAGCAGCTACGGGACAGGCAGGGGCTACACCTTC.

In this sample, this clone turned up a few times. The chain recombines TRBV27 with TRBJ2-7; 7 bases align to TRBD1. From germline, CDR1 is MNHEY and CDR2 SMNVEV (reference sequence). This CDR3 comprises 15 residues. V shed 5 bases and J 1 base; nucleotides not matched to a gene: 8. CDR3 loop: CASSPLGTVSYEQYF. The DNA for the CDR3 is TGTGCCAGCAGTCCCTTGGGGACAGTATCCTACGAGCAGTACTTC.

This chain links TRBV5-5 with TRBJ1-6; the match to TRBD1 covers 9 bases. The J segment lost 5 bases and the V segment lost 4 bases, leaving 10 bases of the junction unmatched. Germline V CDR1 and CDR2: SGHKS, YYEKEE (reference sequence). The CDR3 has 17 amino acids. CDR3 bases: TGTGCCAGCAGCCGACAGGGGGGGTTAGTAAATAATTCACCCCTCCACTTT. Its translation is CASSRQGGLVNNSPLHF.

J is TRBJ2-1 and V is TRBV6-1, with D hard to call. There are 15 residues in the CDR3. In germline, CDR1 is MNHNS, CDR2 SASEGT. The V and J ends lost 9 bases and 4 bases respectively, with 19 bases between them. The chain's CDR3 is CASRETAFLYNEQFF. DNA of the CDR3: TGTGCCAGTCGCGAAACCGCGTTTTTATACAATGAGCAGTTCTTC.

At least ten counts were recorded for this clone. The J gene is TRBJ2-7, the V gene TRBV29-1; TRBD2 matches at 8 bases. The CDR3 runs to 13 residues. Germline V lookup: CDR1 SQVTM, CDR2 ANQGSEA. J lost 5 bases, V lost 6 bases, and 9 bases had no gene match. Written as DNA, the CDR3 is TGCAGCGTCGTGAAGTCGGGACTAGACGAGCAGTACTTC. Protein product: CSVVKSGLDEQYF.

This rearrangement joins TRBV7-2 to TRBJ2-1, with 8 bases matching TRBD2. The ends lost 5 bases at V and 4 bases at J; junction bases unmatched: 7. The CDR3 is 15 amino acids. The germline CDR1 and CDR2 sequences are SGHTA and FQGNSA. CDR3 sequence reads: CASSPVVAGYNEQFF. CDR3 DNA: TGTGCCAGCAGCCCCGTGGTAGCGGGGTACAATGAGCAGTTCTTC. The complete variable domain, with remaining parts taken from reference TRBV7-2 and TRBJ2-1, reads GAGVSQSPSNKVTEKGKDVELRCDPISGHTALYWYRQSLGQGLEFLIYFQGNSAPDKSGLPSDRFSAERTGGSVSTLTIQRTQQEDSAVYLCASSPVVAGYNEQFFGPGTRLTVL.

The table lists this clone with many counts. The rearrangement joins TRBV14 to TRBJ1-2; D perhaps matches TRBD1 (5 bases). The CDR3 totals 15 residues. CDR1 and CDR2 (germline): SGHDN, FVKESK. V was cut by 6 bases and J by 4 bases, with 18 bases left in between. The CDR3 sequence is CASRPGPGKTYGYTF. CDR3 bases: TGTGCCAGCAGACCGGGCCCAGGGAAGACCTATGGCTACACCTTC.